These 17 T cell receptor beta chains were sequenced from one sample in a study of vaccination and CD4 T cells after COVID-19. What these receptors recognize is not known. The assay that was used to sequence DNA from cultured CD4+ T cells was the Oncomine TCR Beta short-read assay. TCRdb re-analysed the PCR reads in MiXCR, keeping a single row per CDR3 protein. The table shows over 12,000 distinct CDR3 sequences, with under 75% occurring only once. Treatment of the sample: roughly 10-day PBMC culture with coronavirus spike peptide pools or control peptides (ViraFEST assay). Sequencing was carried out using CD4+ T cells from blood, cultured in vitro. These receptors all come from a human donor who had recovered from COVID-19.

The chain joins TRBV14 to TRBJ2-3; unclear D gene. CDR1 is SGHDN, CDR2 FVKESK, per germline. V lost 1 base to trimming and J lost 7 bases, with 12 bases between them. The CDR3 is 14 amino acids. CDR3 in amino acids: CASSQGGRRNTQYF. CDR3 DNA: TGTGCCAGCAGCCAAGGTGGCCGACGAAATACGCAGTATTTT. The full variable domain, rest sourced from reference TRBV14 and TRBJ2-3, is EAGVTQFPSHSVIEKGQTVTLRCDPISGHDNLYWYRRVMGKEIKFLLHFVKESKQDESGMPNNRFLAERTGGTYSTLKVQPAELEDSGVYFCASSQGGRRNTQYFGPGTRLTVL.

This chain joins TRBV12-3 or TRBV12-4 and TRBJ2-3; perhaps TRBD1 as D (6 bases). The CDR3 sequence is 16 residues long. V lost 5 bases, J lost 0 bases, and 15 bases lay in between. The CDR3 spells CASSRGGGGSTDTQYF. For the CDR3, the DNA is TGTGCCAGCAGTCGGGGTGGGGGCGGGAGCACAGATACGCAGTATTTT.

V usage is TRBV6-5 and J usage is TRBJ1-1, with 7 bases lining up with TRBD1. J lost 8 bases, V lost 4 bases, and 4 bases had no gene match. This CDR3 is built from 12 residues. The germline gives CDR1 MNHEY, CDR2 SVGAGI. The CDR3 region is CASSSPGQEAFF. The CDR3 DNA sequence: TGTGCCAGCAGTTCCCCGGGACAGGAAGCTTTCTTT.

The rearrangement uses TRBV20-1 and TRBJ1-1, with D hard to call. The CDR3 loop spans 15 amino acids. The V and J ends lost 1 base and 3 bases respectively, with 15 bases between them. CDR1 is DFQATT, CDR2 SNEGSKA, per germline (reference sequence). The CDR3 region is CSARAARALHTEAFF. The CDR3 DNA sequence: TGCAGTGCTAGAGCGGCAAGGGCCTTGCACACTGAAGCTTTCTTT.

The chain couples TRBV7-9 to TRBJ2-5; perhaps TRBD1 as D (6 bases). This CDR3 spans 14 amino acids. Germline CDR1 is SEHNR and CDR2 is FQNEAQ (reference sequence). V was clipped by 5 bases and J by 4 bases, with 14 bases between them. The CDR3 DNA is TGTGCCAGCAGCCGATGGGACATCGGAGAGACCCAGTACTTC. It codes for CASSRWDIGETQYF.

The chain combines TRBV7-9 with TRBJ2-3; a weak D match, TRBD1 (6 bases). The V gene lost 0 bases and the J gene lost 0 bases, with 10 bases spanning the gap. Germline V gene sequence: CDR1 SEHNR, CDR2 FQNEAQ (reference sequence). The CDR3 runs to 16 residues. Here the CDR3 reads CASSLAGQFSTDTQYF. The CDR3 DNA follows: TGTGCCAGCAGCTTAGCAGGACAGTTTAGCACAGATACGCAGTATTTT.

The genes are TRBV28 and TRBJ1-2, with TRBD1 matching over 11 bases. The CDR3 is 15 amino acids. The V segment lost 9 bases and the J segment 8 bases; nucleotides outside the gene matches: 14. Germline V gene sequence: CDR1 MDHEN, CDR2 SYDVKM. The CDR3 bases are TGTGCCAGTTGGATGGATGGGACAGGGGGTTTAGGCTACACCTTC. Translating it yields CASWMDGTGGLGYTF.

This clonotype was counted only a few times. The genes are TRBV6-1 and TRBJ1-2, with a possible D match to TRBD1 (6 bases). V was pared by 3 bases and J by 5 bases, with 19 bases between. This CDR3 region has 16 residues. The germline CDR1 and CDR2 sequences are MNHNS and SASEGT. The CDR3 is CASSDVGGAELYGYTF. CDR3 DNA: TGTGCCAGCAGTGATGTTGGGGGGGCCGAGTTATATGGCTACACCTTC.

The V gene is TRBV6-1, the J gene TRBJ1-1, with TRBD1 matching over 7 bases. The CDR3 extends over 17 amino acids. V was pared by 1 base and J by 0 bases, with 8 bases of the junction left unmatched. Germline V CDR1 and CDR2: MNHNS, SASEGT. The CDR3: CASSEGRTGAMNTEAFF. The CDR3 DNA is TGTGCCAGCAGTGAAGGGAGGACAGGTGCCATGAACACTGAAGCTTTCTTT.

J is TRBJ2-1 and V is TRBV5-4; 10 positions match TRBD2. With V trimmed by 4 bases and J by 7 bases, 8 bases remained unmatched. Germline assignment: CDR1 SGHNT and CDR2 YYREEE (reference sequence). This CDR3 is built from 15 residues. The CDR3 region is CASSLAGELRNEQFF. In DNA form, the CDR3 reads TGTGCCAGCAGCCTAGCGGGAGAGCTGAGGAATGAGCAGTTCTTC.

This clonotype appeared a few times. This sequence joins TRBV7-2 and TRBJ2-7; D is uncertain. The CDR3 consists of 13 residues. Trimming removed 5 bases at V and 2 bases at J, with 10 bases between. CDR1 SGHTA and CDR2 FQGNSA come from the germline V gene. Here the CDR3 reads CASSREAAYEQYF. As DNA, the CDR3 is TGTGCCAGCAGCCGAGAGGCAGCCTACGAGCAGTACTTC.

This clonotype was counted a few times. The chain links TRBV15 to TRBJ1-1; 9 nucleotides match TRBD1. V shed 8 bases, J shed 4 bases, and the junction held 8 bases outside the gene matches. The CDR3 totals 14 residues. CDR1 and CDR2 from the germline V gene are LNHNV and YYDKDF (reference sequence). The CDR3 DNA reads TGTGCCACCCAACCGGGACAGGGCTCCACTGAAGCTTTCTTT. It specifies CATQPGQGSTEAFF. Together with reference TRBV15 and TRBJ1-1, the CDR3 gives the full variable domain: DAMVIQNPRYQVTQFGKPVTLSCSQTLNHNVMYWYQQKSSQAPKLLFHYYDKDFNNEADTPDNFQSRRPNTSFCFLDIRSPGLGDTAMYLCATQPGQGSTEAFFGQGTRLTVV.

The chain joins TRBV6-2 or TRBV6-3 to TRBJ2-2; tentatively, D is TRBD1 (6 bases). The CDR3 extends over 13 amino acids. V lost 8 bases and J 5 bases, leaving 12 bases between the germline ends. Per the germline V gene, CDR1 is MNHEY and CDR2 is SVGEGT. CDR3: CASQQGRTGELFF. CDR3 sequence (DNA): TGTGCCAGCCAACAGGGAAGGACCGGGGAGCTGTTTTTT.

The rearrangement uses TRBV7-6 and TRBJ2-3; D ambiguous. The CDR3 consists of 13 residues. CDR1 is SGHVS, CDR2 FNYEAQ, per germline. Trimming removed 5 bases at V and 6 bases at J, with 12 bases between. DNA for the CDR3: TGTGCCAGCAGCGGCAGACTCGTGGATACGCAGTATTTT. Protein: CASSGRLVDTQYF.

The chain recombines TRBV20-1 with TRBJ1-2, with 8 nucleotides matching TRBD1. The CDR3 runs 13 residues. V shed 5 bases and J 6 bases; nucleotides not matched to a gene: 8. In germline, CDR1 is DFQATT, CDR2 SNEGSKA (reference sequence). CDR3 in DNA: TGCAGTGCTGCGGACAGGGTAGGGAATGGCTACACCTTC. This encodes CSAADRVGNGYTF.

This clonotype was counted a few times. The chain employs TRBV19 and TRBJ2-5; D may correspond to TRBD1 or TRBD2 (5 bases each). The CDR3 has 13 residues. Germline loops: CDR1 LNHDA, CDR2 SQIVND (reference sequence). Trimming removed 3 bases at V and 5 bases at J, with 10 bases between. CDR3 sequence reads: CASSIGGFETQYF. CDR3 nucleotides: TGTGCCAGTAGTATTGGGGGTTTCGAGACCCAGTACTTC.

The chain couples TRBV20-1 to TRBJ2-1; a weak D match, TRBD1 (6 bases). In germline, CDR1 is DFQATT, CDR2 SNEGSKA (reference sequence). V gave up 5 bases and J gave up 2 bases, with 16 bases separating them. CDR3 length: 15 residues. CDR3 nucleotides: TGCAGTGCTGGCCCACAGGGAGCAGCCTACAATGAGCAGTTCTTC. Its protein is CSAGPQGAAYNEQFF.